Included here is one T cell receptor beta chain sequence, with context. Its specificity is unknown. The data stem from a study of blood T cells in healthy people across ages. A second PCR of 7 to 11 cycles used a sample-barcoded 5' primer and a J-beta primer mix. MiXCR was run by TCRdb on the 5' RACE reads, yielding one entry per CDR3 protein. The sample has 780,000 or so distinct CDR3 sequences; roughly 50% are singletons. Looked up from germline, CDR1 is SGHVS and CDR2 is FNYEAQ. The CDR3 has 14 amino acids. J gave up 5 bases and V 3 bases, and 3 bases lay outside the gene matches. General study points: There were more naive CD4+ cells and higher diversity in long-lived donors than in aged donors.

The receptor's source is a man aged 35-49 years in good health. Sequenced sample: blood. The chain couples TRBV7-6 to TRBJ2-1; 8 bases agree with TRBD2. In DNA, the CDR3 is TGTGCCAGCAGCTTTAGCGGGACTGACAATGAGCAGTTCTTC. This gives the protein CASSFSGTDNEQFF.